The next 5 T cell receptor beta chains were all read from a single sample in a study of cytomegalovirus exposure and HLA in healthy donors. Profiled with immunoSEQ multiplex PCR; TCRdb holds only in-frame clones, not every one. The sample yields roughly 45,000 clones, 94% seen once. The specimen sequenced was PBMCs. Every receptor here comes from a woman aged 18-29 years in good health and CMV-seropositive.

This sequence joins TRBV7-9 and TRBJ2-1; 13 bases agree with TRBD2. Trimming at V came to 1 base and at J to 3 bases, leaving 0 bases not matched to a gene. The CDR3 is made up of 16 amino acids. Looked up from germline, CDR1 is SEHNR and CDR2 is FQNEAQ (reference sequence). The CDR3 region has the DNA TGTGCCAGCAGCTTAGGGACTAGCGGGAGCTACAATGAGCAGTTCTTC. It is translated as CASSLGTSGSYNEQFF.

J is TRBJ2-7 and V is TRBV15; 8 bases match TRBD2. Per germline, CDR1 LNHNV and CDR2 YYDKDF (reference sequence). The V gene end was trimmed by 8 bases and the J gene end by 2 bases; junction bases not matched to a gene: 2. The CDR3 totals 12 residues. The CDR3 reads CATRGGAYEQYF. In nucleotides, the CDR3 is TGTGCCACCCGGGGGGGTGCCTACGAGCAGTACTTC. The complete variable domain, with remaining parts taken from reference TRBV15 and TRBJ2-7, reads DAMVIQNPRYQVTQFGKPVTLSCSQTLNHNVMYWYQQKSSQAPKLLFHYYDKDFNNEADTPDNFQSRRPNTSFCFLDIRSPGLGDTAMYLCATRGGAYEQYFGPGTRLTVT.

The chain recombines TRBV6-6 with TRBJ1-5, with D tentatively TRBD1 (5 bases). CDR3 length: 12 residues. V lost 6 bases, J lost 5 bases, and 8 bases lay in between. Germline V gene data show CDR1 as MNHNY and CDR2 as SVGAGI (reference sequence). The CDR3 loop is CASSQTDQPQHF. The CDR3 DNA reads TGTGCCAGCAGCCAGACAGATCAGCCCCAGCATTTT.

This chain joins TRBV9 and TRBJ2-7, with 9 positions matching TRBD1. Unmatched junction bases numbered 8, after V lost 4 bases and J lost 0 bases. The CDR3 is made up of 16 amino acids. The V gene's germline CDR1 is SGDLS and CDR2 YYNGEE. The CDR3 spells CASSLGDRVLSYEQYF. The CDR3 nucleotides are TGTGCCAGCAGCCTGGGGGACAGGGTCCTCTCCTACGAGCAGTACTTC.

The CDR3 DNA sequence: TGTGCCAGTAGTACGGAGATTAATTCACCCCTCCACTTT. Translated, it gives CASSTEINSPLHF. V gene TRBV19 combines with J gene TRBJ1-6; D not certain. Germline values: CDR1 LNHDA, CDR2 SQIVND (reference sequence). The CDR3 totals 13 residues. Between the trimmed V and J ends, which lost 4 bases and 6 bases, there was a span of 7 bases.